The clone carrying this TCR beta chain was picked up one time. This sample was taken from a study of blood T cell repertoires in COVID-19. About the research overall: The analysed material was cDNA or gDNA that came from T cells, B-cell-depleted T cells, or PBMCs.

Using immunoSEQ multiplex PCR, the repertoire was profiled, and TCRdb retains in-frame clones only, with some absent. The sample yields about 210,000 clones, around 89% seen once. The sample was PBMCs or T cells enriched from blood (not recorded which). The source of this sequence is a woman aged 18 to 35 who had recovered from COVID-19.

The CDR3 DNA reads TGTGCCAGCAGTCCAGGAGGAGGGCGTGGCTACACCTTC. This encodes CASSPGGGRGYTF. The chain uses TRBV27 and TRBJ1-2, with D uncertain. This CDR3 region has 13 residues. In germline, CDR1 is MNHEY, CDR2 SMNVEV (reference sequence). The germline V and J ends were trimmed by 5 bases and 7 bases, with 14 bases remaining between them.